This T cell receptor (beta chain) appears in the sequencing data of a study of T-cell reconstitution after alpha-beta-depleted transplantation in children. Trimming at V came to 0 bases and at J to 6 bases, leaving 10 bases not matched to a gene. The CDR3 length is 17 residues. Germline CDR1 SGHTA, CDR2 FQGNSA. A TCRbeta library incorporating unique molecular identifiers was prepared. TCRdb reanalysed the PCR reads using MiXCR and keeps one entry per CDR3 protein. The repertoire includes around 200,000 distinct CDR3 sequences, about a tenth of them detected once, and less than 8% sits in the top ten.

Specimen: PBMCs from the stem cell graft donor, collected from the stem cell graft. V usage is TRBV7-2 and J usage is TRBJ2-1, with 8 bases lining up with TRBD2. The origin of this receptor is a human donor who donated a stem cell graft to a child with acute lymphoblastic leukemia. The CDR3, as DNA: TGTGCCAGCAGCTTAGCTCCGGGAGGGATGAGGAGCAATGAGCAGTTCTTC. Translating it yields CASSLAPGGMRSNEQFF.